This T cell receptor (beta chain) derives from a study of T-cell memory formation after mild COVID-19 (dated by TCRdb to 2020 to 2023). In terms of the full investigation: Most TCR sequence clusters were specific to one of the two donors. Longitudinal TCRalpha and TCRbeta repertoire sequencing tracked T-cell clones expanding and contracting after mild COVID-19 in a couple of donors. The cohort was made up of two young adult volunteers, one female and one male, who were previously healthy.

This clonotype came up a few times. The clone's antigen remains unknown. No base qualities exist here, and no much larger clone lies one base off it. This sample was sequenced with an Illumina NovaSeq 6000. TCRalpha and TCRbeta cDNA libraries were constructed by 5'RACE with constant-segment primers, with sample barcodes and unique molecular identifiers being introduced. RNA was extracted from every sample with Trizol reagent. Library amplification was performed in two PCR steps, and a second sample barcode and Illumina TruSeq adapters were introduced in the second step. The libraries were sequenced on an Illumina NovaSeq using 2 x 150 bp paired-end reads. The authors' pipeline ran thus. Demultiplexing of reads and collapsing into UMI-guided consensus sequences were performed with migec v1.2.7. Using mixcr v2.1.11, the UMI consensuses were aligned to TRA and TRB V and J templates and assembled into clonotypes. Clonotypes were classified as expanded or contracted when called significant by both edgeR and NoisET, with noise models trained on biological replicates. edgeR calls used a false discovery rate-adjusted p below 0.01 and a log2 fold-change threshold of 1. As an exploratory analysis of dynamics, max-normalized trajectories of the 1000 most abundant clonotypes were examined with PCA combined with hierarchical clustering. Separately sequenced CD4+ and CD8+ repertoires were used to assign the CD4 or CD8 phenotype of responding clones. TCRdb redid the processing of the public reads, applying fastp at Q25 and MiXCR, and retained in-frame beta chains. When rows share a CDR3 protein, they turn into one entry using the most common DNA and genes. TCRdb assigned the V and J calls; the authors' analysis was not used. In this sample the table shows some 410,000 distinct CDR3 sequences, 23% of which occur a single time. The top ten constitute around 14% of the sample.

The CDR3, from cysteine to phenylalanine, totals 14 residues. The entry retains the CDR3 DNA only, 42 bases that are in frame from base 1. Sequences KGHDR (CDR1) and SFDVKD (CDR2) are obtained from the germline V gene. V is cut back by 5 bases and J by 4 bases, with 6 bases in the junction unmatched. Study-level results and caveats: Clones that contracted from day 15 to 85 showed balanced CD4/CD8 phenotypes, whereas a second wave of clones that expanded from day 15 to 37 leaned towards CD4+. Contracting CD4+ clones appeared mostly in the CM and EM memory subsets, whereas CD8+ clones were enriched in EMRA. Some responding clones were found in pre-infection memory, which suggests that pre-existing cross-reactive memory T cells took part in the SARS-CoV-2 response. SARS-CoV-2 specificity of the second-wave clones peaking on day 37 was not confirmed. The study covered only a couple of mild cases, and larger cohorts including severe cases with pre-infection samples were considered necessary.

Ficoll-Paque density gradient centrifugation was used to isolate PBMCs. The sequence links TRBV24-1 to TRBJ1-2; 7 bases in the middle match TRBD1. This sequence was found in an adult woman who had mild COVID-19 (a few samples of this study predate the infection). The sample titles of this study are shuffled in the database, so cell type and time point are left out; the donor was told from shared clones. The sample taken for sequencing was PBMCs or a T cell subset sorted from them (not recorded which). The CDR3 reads CATSGAGTAYGYTF. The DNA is TGTGCCACCAGTGGGGCGGGGACAGCCTATGGCTACACCTTC.